A single sample gave rise to the 23 T cell receptor beta chains below, sequenced in a study of blood T cell repertoires in COVID-19. Sequencing was performed with immunoSEQ multiplex PCR; in TCRdb, only in-frame clones are kept and a portion is missing. The sample yields about 80,000 clones, roughly 80% seen once. The material sequenced was peripheral blood. The receptors come from a woman in her seventies with acute or convalescent COVID-19.

This rearrangement joins TRBV19 to TRBJ1-5, with D possibly TRBD1 on 6 matching bases. The ends were cut back, 5 bases at V and 2 bases at J, with 13 bases in the middle. Looked up from germline, CDR1 is LNHDA and CDR2 is SQIVND (reference sequence). The CDR3 extends over 15 amino acids. Written as DNA, the CDR3 is TGTGCCAGTAGTCCAGGGGTTATCGGCAATCAGCCCCAGCATTTT. Residues: CASSPGVIGNQPQHF.

There are a few counts of this clone. This chain uses TRBV30 with TRBJ2-1; the D is unclear. The germline V and J ends were trimmed by 0 bases and 4 bases, with 7 bases remaining between them. The CDR3 loop spans 13 amino acids. CDR1 and CDR2 from the germline V gene are GTSNPN and SVGIG (reference sequence). CDR3 nucleotide sequence: TGTGCCTGGAGTGTACGTCTATACAATGAGCAGTTCTTC. Encoded protein: CAWSVRLYNEQFF.

The rearrangement uses TRBV30 and TRBJ2-7, with 8 bases lining up with TRBD1. Per the germline V gene, CDR1 is GTSNPN and CDR2 is SVGIG (reference sequence). With V trimmed by 7 bases and J by 1 base, 6 bases remained unmatched. The CDR3 is 13 residues long. CDR3 bases: TGTGCCTTCTCGGACAGGGCGTCCTACGAGCAGTACTTC. This sequence encodes CAFSDRASYEQYF.

The chain couples TRBV20-1 to TRBJ1-4; D gene ambiguous. The germline CDR1 and CDR2 sequences are DFQATT and SNEGSKA (reference sequence). Trimming cost V 7 bases and J 7 bases, with 10 bases left between them. The CDR3 has 11 residues. The CDR3 loop is CSVEGSEKLFF. CDR3 sequence (DNA): TGCAGTGTCGAGGGAAGTGAAAAACTGTTTTTT.

This clone is a singleton in its sample. This chain connects TRBV6-5 to TRBJ1-3; 7 nucleotides line up with TRBD1. With V trimmed by 6 bases and J by 2 bases, 7 bases remained unmatched. Germline loops: CDR1 MNHEY, CDR2 SVGAGI. The CDR3 totals 15 residues. The CDR3 DNA is TGTGCCAGCAGCCCCAAAAGGGGGCCTGGAAACACCATATATTTT. Protein: CASSPKRGPGNTIYF.

V is TRBV10-1 and J is TRBJ2-1, with a weak D call TRBD2 (6 bases). The CDR3 length is 14 residues. V was cut by 4 bases and J by 9 bases, with 16 bases left in between. The germline V gene has CDR1 WNHNN and CDR2 SYGVQD (reference sequence). The CDR3 loop is CASSVDTSSGEQFF. The CDR3 DNA reads TGCGCCAGCAGTGTCGATACTAGCTCAGGTGAGCAGTTCTTC.

This clone was seen a few times. The gene calls are TRBV19 and TRBJ1-1; TRBD1 agrees at 12 bases. This CDR3 is 14 amino acids long. With 5 bases clipped from V and 6 bases from J, the junction kept 4 bases outside the gene matches. CDR1 and CDR2 from the germline V gene are LNHDA and SQIVND (reference sequence). CDR3 DNA: TGTGCCAGTAGTTGGGACAGGGGGCGATCTGAAGCTTTCTTT. Encoded protein: CASSWDRGRSEAFF. The entire variable domain, with the rest obtained from reference TRBV19 and TRBJ1-1, is as follows: DGGITQSPKYLFRKEGQNVTLSCEQNLNHDAMYWYRQDPGQGLRLIYYSQIVNDFQKGDIAEGYSVSREKKESFPLTVTSAQKNPTAFYLCASSWDRGRSEAFFGQGTRLTVV.

The chain couples TRBV30 to TRBJ2-5; no clear D. The CDR3 length is 13 residues. V gave up 0 bases and J gave up 9 bases, with 14 bases separating them. Germline loops: CDR1 GTSNPN, CDR2 SVGIG (reference sequence). The CDR3 nucleotides read TGTGCCTGGAGTGTACGATCCCTAATTTCCCAGTACTTC. Translated: CAWSVRSLISQYF.

The rearrangement links TRBV5-5 to TRBJ2-5, with D unclear. CDR3 length equals 13 residues. The germline V gene has CDR1 SGHKS and CDR2 YYEKEE (reference sequence). V lost 0 bases and J 1 base, leaving 4 bases between the germline ends. CDR3 residues: CASSLAPQETQYF. Written as DNA, the CDR3 is TGTGCCAGCAGCTTGGCTCCCCAAGAGACCCAGTACTTC.

This CDR3 is CASSRGGGMDGYTF. CDR3 DNA: TGTGCCAGCAGCCGAGGGGGGGGTATGGATGGCTACACCTTC. The chain uses TRBV7-8 and TRBJ1-2; D is perhaps TRBD1 (6 bases). V was shortened by 5 bases and J by 6 bases, with 16 bases between the two germline ends. The CDR3 runs 14 residues. From germline, CDR1 is SGHVS and CDR2 FQNEAQ.

The chain couples TRBV5-4 to TRBJ2-1; 15 nucleotides agree with TRBD2. V dropped 0 bases and J dropped 7; count of bases not matched to a gene: 14. The CDR3 is 20 residues long. Germline V gene lookup returns CDR1 SGHNT and CDR2 YYREEE (reference sequence). CDR3 DNA: TGTGCCAGCAGCTTGGATGGACTAGCGGGAGGGCCGATTCCACTAAATGAGCAGTTCTTC. It specifies CASSLDGLAGGPIPLNEQFF.

The chain combines TRBV19 with TRBJ1-5; D perhaps matches TRBD1 (6 bases). The CDR3 is 14 amino acids. The V and J ends lost 5 bases and 6 bases respectively, with 14 bases between them. Looked up from germline, CDR1 is LNHDA and CDR2 is SQIVND (reference sequence). CDR3 coding DNA: TGTGCCAGTAGTTTTCAGGGACAAGGTCAGCCCCAGCATTTT. Amino acid sequence: CASSFQGQGQPQHF.

The V and J genes are TRBV14 and TRBJ2-1, with a tentative D call TRBD1 (6 bases). Between the trimmed V and J ends, which lost 0 bases and 9 bases, there was a span of 15 bases. CDR1 is SGHDN and CDR2 is FVKESK in the germline V gene. The CDR3 contains 15 residues. The CDR3 sequence: CASSQDAGVGSEQFF. The DNA for the CDR3 is TGTGCCAGCAGCCAAGATGCAGGGGTTGGAAGTGAGCAGTTCTTC.

The V gene is TRBV30, the J gene TRBJ2-2; TRBD1 is a possible D gene (7 bases). V was clipped by 0 bases and J by 1 base, with 12 bases between them. This CDR3 contains 16 residues. Germline CDR1 GTSNPN, CDR2 SVGIG (reference sequence). Written as DNA, the CDR3 is TGTGCCTGGAGTGTAGGGGGGACAGTGAACACCGGGGAGCTGTTTTTT. Amino acids: CAWSVGGTVNTGELFF.

The CDR3 region has the DNA TGTGCCAGCAGCCTGAGCCAAGGGAGGTCGTTTCAGCAGTTCTTC. Protein product: CASSLSQGRSFQQFF. The V call is TRBV3-1 (or the pseudogene TRBV3-2), the J call TRBJ2-1; D is possibly TRBD2 (6 bases). This CDR3 is 15 amino acids long. Trimming pared 4 bases from V and 11 bases from J, leaving 21 bases between. CDR1 is LGHDT and CDR2 is YNNKEL in the germline V gene (reference sequence).

DNA of the CDR3: TGTGCCAGCAGCCCCCTAGCAGCGTACAATGATAGGCAGTTCTTC. Residues: CASSPLAAYNDRQFF. The chain combines TRBV3-1 (or the pseudogene TRBV3-2) with TRBJ2-1, with D possibly being TRBD2 (5 bases). The CDR3 covers 15 residues. Trimming removed 4 bases at V and 12 bases at J, with 22 bases between. Germline CDR1 and CDR2: LGHDT and YNNKEL (reference sequence).

The chain employs TRBV5-1 and TRBJ1-6; D might be TRBD1 (6 bases). This CDR3 has 15 amino acids. Per the germline V gene, CDR1 is SGHRS and CDR2 is YFSETQ. With 4 bases removed from V and 3 bases from J, the gap between germline ends came to 11 bases. The CDR3 spells CASSEQGFYNSPLHF. The CDR3 DNA is TGCGCCAGCAGCGAACAGGGATTCTATAATTCACCCCTCCACTTT.

The chain is built from TRBV19 and TRBJ2-3, with TRBD2 matching 9 bases. Looked up from germline, CDR1 is LNHDA and CDR2 is SQIVND (reference sequence). The CDR3 sequence is 15 residues long. V lost 9 bases to trimming and J lost 2 bases; unmatched junction nucleotides: 9. This CDR3 is CASGAGGGSTDTQYF. CDR3 coding DNA: TGTGCCAGCGGGGCGGGAGGGGGGTCCACAGATACGCAGTATTTT.

The chain is built from TRBV19 and TRBJ1-5; TRBD1 is a possible D gene (5 bases). The CDR3 is 16 amino acids. Germline V CDR1 and CDR2: LNHDA, SQIVND (reference sequence). V dropped 5 bases and J dropped 0 bases, with 14 bases sitting between them. As DNA, the CDR3 is TGTGCCAGTAGTGATTTAAGGGGTCCTAGCAATCAGCCCCAGCATTTT. Protein: CASSDLRGPSNQPQHF.

This chain connects TRBV10-3 to TRBJ1-3; TRBD1 is a possible D gene (5 bases). This CDR3 spans 13 amino acids. Germline CDR1 ENHRY, CDR2 SYGVKD. V was cut by 10 bases and J by 10 bases, with 20 bases left in between. The CDR3 loop is CATTDTDFRTIYF. CDR3 nucleotide sequence: TGTGCCACCACGGACACCGATTTCCGGACCATATATTTT.

This rearrangement joins TRBV10-3 to TRBJ1-2, with 8 bases lining up with TRBD1. CDR1 and CDR2 from the germline V gene are ENHRY and SYGVKD. The CDR3 spans 14 residues. V lost 0 bases and J lost 4; bases outside the gene matches: 1. The CDR3 sequence is CAISESTGVYGYTF. CDR3 coding DNA: TGTGCCATCAGTGAGTCGACAGGGGTCTATGGCTACACCTTC.

The chain recombines TRBV7-8 with TRBJ1-5; 10 bases are a match to TRBD1. The V segment lost 3 bases and the J segment 1 base; nucleotides outside the gene matches: 0. The germline V gene encodes CDR1 SGHVS and CDR2 FQNEAQ. CDR3 length: 15 amino acids. Written as DNA, the CDR3 is TGTGCCAGCAGCTTGGGACAGGGGAGCAATCAGCCCCAGCATTTT. Protein: CASSLGQGSNQPQHF.

The chain employs TRBV7-9 and TRBJ1-5, with D uncertain. Germline V gene data show CDR1 as SEHNR and CDR2 as FQNEAQ (reference sequence). This CDR3 has 12 residues. Deletions cut 3 bases from V and 6 bases from J, with 6 bases between. The CDR3: CASSFGSQPQHF. As DNA, the CDR3 is TGTGCCAGCAGCTTCGGTAGTCAGCCCCAGCATTTT.